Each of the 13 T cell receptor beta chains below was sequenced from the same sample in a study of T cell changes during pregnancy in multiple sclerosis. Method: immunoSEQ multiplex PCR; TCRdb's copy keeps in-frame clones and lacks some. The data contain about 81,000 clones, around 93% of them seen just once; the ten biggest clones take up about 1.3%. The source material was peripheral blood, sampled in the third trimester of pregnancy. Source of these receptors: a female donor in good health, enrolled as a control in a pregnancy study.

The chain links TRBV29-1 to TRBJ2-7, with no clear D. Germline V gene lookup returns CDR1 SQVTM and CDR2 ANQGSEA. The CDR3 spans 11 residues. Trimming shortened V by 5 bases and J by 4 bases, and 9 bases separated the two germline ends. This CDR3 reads CSVYQSYEQYF. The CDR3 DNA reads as TGCAGCGTTTATCAGTCTTACGAGCAGTACTTC.

The CDR3 region is CASSFPGAGMSNEQFF. The CDR3 region has the DNA TGTGCCAGCAGTTTCCCCGGAGCAGGGATGTCTAATGAGCAGTTCTTC. The chain carries TRBV28 and TRBJ2-1, with D possibly matching TRBD1 (5 bases). CDR1 is MDHEN and CDR2 is SYDVKM in the germline V gene. The CDR3 covers 16 residues. The V and J ends lost 3 bases and 7 bases respectively, with 19 bases between them.

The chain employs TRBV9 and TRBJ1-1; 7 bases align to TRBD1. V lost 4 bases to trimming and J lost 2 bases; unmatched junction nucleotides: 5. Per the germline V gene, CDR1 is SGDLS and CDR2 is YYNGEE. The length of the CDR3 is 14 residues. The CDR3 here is CASSSQGGNTEAFF. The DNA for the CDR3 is TGTGCCAGCAGCTCGCAGGGGGGAAACACTGAAGCTTTCTTT.

The CDR3 DNA reads TGTGCCAGCGTTAGGACAGGGCGGGGTAATGAAAAACTGTTTTTT. Its protein is CASVRTGRGNEKLFF. The rearrangement links TRBV7-9 to TRBJ1-4, with 8 bases fitting TRBD1. V gave up 8 bases and J gave up 4 bases; unmatched junction bases: 9. CDR1 is SEHNR, CDR2 FQNEAQ, per germline (reference sequence). The length of the CDR3 is 15 residues. Looking up the rest from reference TRBV7-9 and TRBJ1-4 gives the full variable domain: DTGVSQNPRHKITKRGQNVTFRCDPISEHNRLYWYRQTLGQGPEFLTYFQNEAQLEKSRLLSDRFSAERPKGSFSTLEIQRTEQGDSAMYLCASVRTGRGNEKLFFGSGTQLSVL.

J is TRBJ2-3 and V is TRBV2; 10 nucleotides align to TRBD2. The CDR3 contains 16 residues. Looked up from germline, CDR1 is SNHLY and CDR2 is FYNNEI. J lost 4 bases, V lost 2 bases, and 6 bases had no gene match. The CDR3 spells CASSEFFSGRADTQYF. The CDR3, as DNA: TGTGCCAGCAGTGAATTTTTCAGCGGGAGGGCAGATACGCAGTATTTT.

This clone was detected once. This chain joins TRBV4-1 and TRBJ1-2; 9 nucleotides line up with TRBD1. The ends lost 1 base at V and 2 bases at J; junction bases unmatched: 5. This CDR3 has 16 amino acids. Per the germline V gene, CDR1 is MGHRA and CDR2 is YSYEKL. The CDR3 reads CASSQGPQGANYGYTF. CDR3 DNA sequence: TGCGCCAGCAGCCAAGGCCCACAGGGGGCAAACTATGGCTACACCTTC.

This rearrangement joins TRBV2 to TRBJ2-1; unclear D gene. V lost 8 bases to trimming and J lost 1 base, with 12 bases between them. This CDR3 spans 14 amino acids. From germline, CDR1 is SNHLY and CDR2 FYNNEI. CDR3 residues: CASADSISYNEQFF. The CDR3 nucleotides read TGTGCCAGCGCAGACTCTATTTCCTACAATGAGCAGTTCTTC.

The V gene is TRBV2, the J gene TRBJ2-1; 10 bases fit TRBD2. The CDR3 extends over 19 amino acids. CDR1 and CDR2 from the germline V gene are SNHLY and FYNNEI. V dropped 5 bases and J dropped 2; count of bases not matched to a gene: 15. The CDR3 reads CASSPSTWTSGSTYNEQFF. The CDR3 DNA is TGTGCCAGCAGTCCATCGACTTGGACTAGCGGATCTACCTACAATGAGCAGTTCTTC.

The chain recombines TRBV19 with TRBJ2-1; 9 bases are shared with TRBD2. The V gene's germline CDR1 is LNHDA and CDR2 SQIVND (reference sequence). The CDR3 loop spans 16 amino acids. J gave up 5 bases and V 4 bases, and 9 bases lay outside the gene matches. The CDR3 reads CASSTISGGRNNEQFF. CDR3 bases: TGTGCCAGTAGTACCATTAGCGGGGGAAGGAACAATGAGCAGTTCTTC.

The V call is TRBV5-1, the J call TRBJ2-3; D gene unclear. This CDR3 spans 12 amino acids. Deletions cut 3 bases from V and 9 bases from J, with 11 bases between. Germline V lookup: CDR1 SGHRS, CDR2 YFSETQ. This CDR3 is CASSSTMSTQYF. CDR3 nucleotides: TGCGCCAGCAGCTCTACGATGTCGACGCAGTATTTT.

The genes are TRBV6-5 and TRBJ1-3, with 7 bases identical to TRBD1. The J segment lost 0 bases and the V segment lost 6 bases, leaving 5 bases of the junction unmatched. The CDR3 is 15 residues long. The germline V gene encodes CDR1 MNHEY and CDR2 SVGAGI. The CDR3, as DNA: TGTGCCAGCAGGAGGGACAGCTTCTCTGGAAACACCATATATTTT. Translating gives CASRRDSFSGNTIYF.

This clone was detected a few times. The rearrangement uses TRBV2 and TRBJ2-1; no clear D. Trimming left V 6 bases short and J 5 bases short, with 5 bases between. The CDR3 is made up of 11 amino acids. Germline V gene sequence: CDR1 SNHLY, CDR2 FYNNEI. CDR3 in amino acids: CASRYNNEQFF. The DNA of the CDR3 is TGTGCCAGCAGGTACAACAATGAGCAGTTCTTC.

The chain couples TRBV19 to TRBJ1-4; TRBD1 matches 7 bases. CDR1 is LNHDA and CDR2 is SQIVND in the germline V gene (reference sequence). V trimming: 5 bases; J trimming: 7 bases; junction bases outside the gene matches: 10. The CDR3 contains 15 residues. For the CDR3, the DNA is TGTGCCAGTAGTCCAATCGACAGGGTTTTTGAAAAACTGTTTTTT. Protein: CASSPIDRVFEKLFF. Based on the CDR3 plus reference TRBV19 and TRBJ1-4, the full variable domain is DGGITQSPKYLFRKEGQNVTLSCEQNLNHDAMYWYRQDPGQGLRLIYYSQIVNDFQKGDIAEGYSVSREKKESFPLTVTSAQKNPTAFYLCASSPIDRVFEKLFFGSGTQLSVL.